These 26 T cell receptor beta chains were all obtained from the same sample, sequenced in a study of cytomegalovirus exposure and HLA in healthy donors. It was with 60 Vbeta and 13 Jbeta primers that the PCR ran. Here immunoSEQ multiplex PCR was the method, and the copy in TCRdb shows in-frame clones only, minus some. Of 50,000 to 70,000 clones detected, 65% to 80% appear once; the ten largest clones hold about 7%. Sequenced: PBMCs. The receptors here all came from a young man in good health and CMV-seropositive.

The chain carries TRBV28 and TRBJ2-3, with 8 bases identical to TRBD1. The length of the CDR3 is 14 residues. Looked up from germline, CDR1 is MDHEN and CDR2 is SYDVKM. J lost 5 bases, V lost 4 bases, and 5 bases had no gene match. In nucleotides, the CDR3 is TGTGCCAGCAGTTACCGTGGGACAGGAGATACGCAGTATTTT. The encoded protein is CASSYRGTGDTQYF.

V and J are TRBV7-7 and TRBJ1-4, with 9 bases fitting TRBD1. V gave up 5 bases and J gave up 5 bases; unmatched junction bases: 6. The CDR3 runs to 15 residues. Per germline, CDR1 SSHAT and CDR2 FNYEAQ (reference sequence). The CDR3 DNA reads as TGTGCCAGCAGCCTAGGCGGGACAGGGAATGAAAAACTGTTTTTT. This sequence encodes CASSLGGTGNEKLFF.

The chain combines TRBV29-1 with TRBJ1-2, with no clear D. The CDR3 is made up of 13 amino acids. Germline lookup yields CDR1 SQVTM and CDR2 ANQGSEA. V was trimmed by 4 bases and J by 8 bases, leaving 17 bases between them. The CDR3 sequence is CSVVVRFESGYTF. Here the CDR3 DNA reads TGCAGCGTTGTCGTCAGGTTTGAGTCCGGCTACACCTTC.

The chain carries TRBV27 and TRBJ1-5; D not resolved. Germline lookup yields CDR1 MNHEY and CDR2 SMNVEV (reference sequence). The V and J ends lost 4 bases and 0 bases respectively, with 4 bases between them. This CDR3 spans 13 amino acids. The CDR3: CASSSSSNQPQHF. In DNA, the CDR3 is TGTGCCAGCAGTTCGTCTAGCAATCAGCCCCAGCATTTT.

The chain has TRBV9 and TRBJ2-2; TRBD2 is a possible D gene (6 bases). Between the trimmed V and J ends, which lost 0 bases and 1 base, there was a span of 19 bases. Germline loops: CDR1 SGDLS, CDR2 YYNGEE. This CDR3 is 19 amino acids long. CDR3 DNA sequence: TGTGCCAGCAGCGTAGCCCCTCCGGGCGGGGTGAGGAACACCGGGGAGCTGTTTTTT. Protein: CASSVAPPGGVRNTGELFF.

The chain combines TRBV4-1 with TRBJ2-7; D may be TRBD1 (5 bases). Trimming took off 4 bases at V and 4 bases at J, with 14 bases between the two ends. The CDR3 has 14 residues. Germline loops: CDR1 MGHRA, CDR2 YSYEKL. CDR3 sequence: CASSLMVQAYEQYF. CDR3 nucleotide sequence: TGCGCCAGCAGCCTTATGGTACAGGCGTACGAGCAGTACTTC.

The CDR3 reads CASSLQRGAGTDTQYF. The CDR3 DNA reads TGTGCCAGCAGTTTACAACGGGGGGCTGGGACAGATACGCAGTATTTT. This chain connects TRBV27 to TRBJ2-3; D possibly corresponds to TRBD2 (7 bases). The CDR3 loop spans 16 amino acids. Trimming removed 2 bases at V and 3 bases at J, with 15 bases between. Germline V gene sequence: CDR1 MNHEY, CDR2 SMNVEV (reference sequence).

V and J are TRBV5-6 and TRBJ2-3, with TRBD2 matching over 11 bases. The length of the CDR3 is 16 residues. V dropped 3 bases and J dropped 3; count of bases not matched to a gene: 6. CDR1 and CDR2 from the germline V gene are SGHDT and YYEEEE. The CDR3 DNA reads TGTGCCAGCAGCTGGCGACTAGCGGGGACGACAGATACGCAGTATTTT. It is translated as CASSWRLAGTTDTQYF.

The rearrangement joins TRBV9 to TRBJ1-2; 7 bases match TRBD1. V was clipped by 4 bases and J by 4 bases; unmatched bases: 7. Germline CDR1 reads SGDLS; CDR2 reads YYNGEE. The CDR3 length is 14 residues. CDR3 residues: CASSPSQGVYGYTF. CDR3 in DNA: TGTGCCAGCAGCCCATCTCAGGGGGTCTATGGCTACACCTTC.

The J gene is TRBJ2-2, the V gene TRBV19, with D perhaps matching TRBD2 (5 bases). Trimming removed 4 bases from V and 2 bases from J, with 8 bases in between. The CDR3 contains 14 residues. Germline V gene lookup returns CDR1 LNHDA and CDR2 SQIVND (reference sequence). CDR3 protein: CASSTAVNTGELFF. The CDR3 region has the DNA TGTGCCAGTAGTACAGCGGTTAACACCGGGGAGCTGTTTTTT.

The rearrangement joins TRBV29-1 to TRBJ1-2, with 9 bases identical to TRBD1. Germline CDR1 is SQVTM and CDR2 is ANQGSEA. After removal of 3 bases from V and 5 bases from J, the junction contained 4 bases not matched to a gene. The CDR3 consists of 13 residues. The DNA for the CDR3 is TGCAGCGTTGATCCGACAGGGGGGTATGGCTACACCTTC. Protein: CSVDPTGGYGYTF.

The chain carries TRBV4-2 and TRBJ1-2; perhaps TRBD1 as D (5 bases). The CDR3 runs 21 residues. V lost 0 bases and J 4 bases, leaving 30 bases between the germline ends. CDR1 and CDR2 (germline): LGHNA, YNFKEQ. The chain's CDR3 is CASSQDTGVARRVAVLYGYTF. The CDR3 region has the DNA TGTGCCAGCAGCCAAGATACGGGGGTCGCGCGCAGGGTCGCAGTCCTCTATGGCTACACCTTC.

The chain couples TRBV30 to TRBJ1-2; no clear D. The germline V and J ends were trimmed by 0 bases and 8 bases, with 7 bases remaining between them. This CDR3 spans 11 amino acids. From germline, CDR1 is GTSNPN and CDR2 SVGIG (reference sequence). The CDR3 reads CAWSVFRGYTF. CDR3 coding DNA: TGTGCCTGGAGTGTTTTTCGGGGCTACACCTTC.

The chain joins TRBV5-3 to TRBJ2-1, with 7 positions matching TRBD1. TRBV5-3 qualifies as an ORF whose function is uncertain. Trimming removed 5 bases from V and 5 bases from J; junction bases left unmatched: 19. The CDR3 totals 18 residues. The CDR3 sequence is CARRAQGVGVGDNNEQFF. DNA for the CDR3: TGTGCCAGAAGGGCCCAGGGGGTAGGGGTAGGCGACAACAATGAGCAGTTCTTC.

This clone was detected once. This rearrangement joins TRBV7-2 to TRBJ2-7; TRBD2 matches 12 bases. This CDR3 is 15 amino acids long. CDR1 and CDR2 (germline): SGHTA, FQGNSA. V shed 8 bases, J shed 6 bases, and the junction held 11 bases outside the gene matches. CDR3 loop: CASLGPSGGATEQYF. As DNA, the CDR3 is TGTGCCAGCCTCGGACCTAGCGGGGGGGCCACCGAGCAGTACTTC. The full variable domain, rest sourced from reference TRBV7-2 and TRBJ2-7, is GAGVSQSPSNKVTEKGKDVELRCDPISGHTALYWYRQSLGQGLEFLIYFQGNSAPDKSGLPSDRFSAERTGGSVSTLTIQRTQQEDSAVYLCASLGPSGGATEQYFGPGTRLTVT.

This chain joins TRBV25-1 and TRBJ1-5; TRBD1 aligns across 7 bases. V lost 5 bases to trimming and J lost 1 base; unmatched junction nucleotides: 2. CDR3 size: 14 residues. The germline gives CDR1 MGHDK, CDR2 SYGVNS. DNA for the CDR3: TGTGCCAGCAGTCAGACAGGGAGCAATCAGCCCCAGCATTTT. Amino acid sequence: CASSQTGSNQPQHF.

J is TRBJ1-3 and V is TRBV2; 8 nucleotides align to TRBD1. The CDR3 runs to 18 residues. Germline assignment: CDR1 SNHLY and CDR2 FYNNEI. V gave up 5 bases and J gave up 3 bases; unmatched junction bases: 15. The CDR3 nucleotides read TGTGCCAGCAGTACTAGGACAGGGCTGGGTTTTTATGGAAACACCATATATTTT. Amino acid sequence: CASSTRTGLGFYGNTIYF. Full variable domain (rest looked up from reference TRBV2 and TRBJ1-3): EPEVTQTPSHQVTQMGQEVILRCVPISNHLYFYWYRQILGQKVEFLVSFYNNEISEKSEIFDDQFSVERPDGSNFTLKIRSTKLEDSAMYFCASSTRTGLGFYGNTIYFGEGSWLTVV.

The chain links TRBV6-1 to TRBJ1-4, with TRBD1 matching over 12 bases. This CDR3 is 17 amino acids long. V lost 4 bases and J lost 7; bases outside the gene matches: 10. CDR1 and CDR2 (germline): MNHNS, SASEGT. CDR3 loop: CASSGGQGAYWSEKLFF. The CDR3 DNA reads as TGTGCCAGCAGTGGGGGACAGGGGGCGTATTGGAGTGAAAAACTGTTTTTT.

The CDR3 region is CASSSNRRETQYF. The CDR3 nucleotides are TGTGCCAGCAGCTCAAACAGACGAGAGACCCAGTACTTC. The genes are TRBV7-2 and TRBJ2-5; D gene unclear. CDR3 size: 13 residues. Germline CDR1 SGHTA, CDR2 FQGNSA. V shed 4 bases and J shed 4 bases, with 10 bases lying between them.

This clone was detected a few times. The chain is built from TRBV5-1 and TRBJ1-1; 7 bases are shared with TRBD1. Trimming removed 4 bases from V and 6 bases from J; junction bases left unmatched: 15. Looked up from germline, CDR1 is SGHRS and CDR2 is YFSETQ. The CDR3 is 16 amino acids. The CDR3 DNA is TGCGCCAGCAGCCTCCTACGGACAGGTGTGGGGTCTGAAGCTTTCTTT. This encodes CASSLLRTGVGSEAFF. The variable domain in full, with the rest retrieved from reference TRBV5-1 and TRBJ1-1, is KAGVTQTPRYLIKTRGQQVTLSCSPISGHRSVSWYQQTPGQGLQFLFEYFSETQRNKGNFPGRFSGRQFSNSRSEMNVSTLELGDSALYLCASSLLRTGVGSEAFFGQGTRLTVV.

This chain joins TRBV23-1 and TRBJ2-6; TRBD1 matches at 8 bases. TRBV23-1 is recorded as an ORF, its role being uncertain. V gave up 3 bases and J gave up 4 bases; unmatched junction bases: 14. The CDR3 runs 19 residues. The CDR3 sequence is CASSHFSTPRGRGANVLTF. The CDR3 DNA reads as TGCGCCAGCAGTCATTTTTCCACCCCCAGGGGGCGGGGGGCCAACGTCCTGACTTTC.

The chain couples TRBV18 to TRBJ2-3; D is ambiguous. The CDR3 spans 18 residues. CDR1 KGHSH and CDR2 LQKENI come from the germline V gene. Trimming cost V 1 base and J 1 base, with 18 bases left between them. The CDR3 coding sequence is TGTGCCAGCTCACCACTCAGGTCCATAGAATCCCGCACAGATACGCAGTATTTT. Translation: CASSPLRSIESRTDTQYF.

The J gene is TRBJ2-5, the V gene TRBV2; D is uncertain. Trimming took off 5 bases at V and 5 bases at J, with 12 bases between the two ends. The CDR3 runs 13 residues. Germline CDR1 SNHLY, CDR2 FYNNEI. The CDR3 region is CASSPVPRETQYF. The CDR3 DNA is TGTGCCAGCAGTCCGGTCCCGAGGGAGACCCAGTACTTC.

The chain uses TRBV15 and TRBJ2-7; tentatively, D is TRBD2 (6 bases). V gave up 5 bases and J gave up 5 bases, with 16 bases separating them. This CDR3 comprises 14 residues. Germline V gene sequence: CDR1 LNHNV, CDR2 YYDKDF (reference sequence). This chain's CDR3 is CATSEEGTGDEQYF. The CDR3 DNA reads as TGTGCCACCAGCGAGGAAGGGACGGGGGACGAGCAGTACTTC. Full variable domain (outside the CDR3, taken from reference TRBV15 and TRBJ2-7): DAMVIQNPRYQVTQFGKPVTLSCSQTLNHNVMYWYQQKSSQAPKLLFHYYDKDFNNEADTPDNFQSRRPNTSFCFLDIRSPGLGDTAMYLCATSEEGTGDEQYFGPGTRLTVT.

This rearrangement joins TRBV11-2 to TRBJ1-2, with D uncertain. The CDR3 sequence is 12 residues long. The V end was cut by 5 bases, the J end by 6 bases, with 10 bases between. Looked up from germline, CDR1 is SGHAT and CDR2 is FQNNGV. CDR3: CASSPSGDGYTF. The DNA for the CDR3 is TGTGCCAGCAGCCCCTCCGGGGATGGCTACACCTTC. Full variable domain (remainder filled in from reference TRBV11-2 and TRBJ1-2): EAGVAQSPRYKIIEKRQSVAFWCNPISGHATLYWYQQILGQGPKLLIQFQNNGVVDDSQLPKDRFSAERLKGVDSTLKIQPAKLEDSAVYLCASSPSGDGYTFGSGTRLTVV.

The chain combines TRBV19 with TRBJ1-5, with 8 bases identical to TRBD1. CDR3 length: 15 amino acids. CDR1 is LNHDA, CDR2 SQIVND, per germline (reference sequence). J was trimmed by 3 bases and V by 7 bases; bases with no gene match: 8. This CDR3 is CASTRTGMINQPQHF. Written as DNA, the CDR3 is TGTGCCAGTACGAGGACAGGGATGATCAATCAGCCCCAGCATTTT.